Detailed here is one T cell receptor (beta chain). This specimen comes from a study of blood T cell repertoires in COVID-19. The overall study: Samples taken during acute and convalescent COVID-19 were collected in the United States, Italy and Spain. Sources were T cells, B-cell-depleted T cells, or PBMCs; the material itself was cDNA or gDNA.

Original analysis: Researchers report that nucleated cell counts were estimated from reference gene primer amplification. The data were produced by immunoSEQ multiplex PCR, yet TCRdb's version contains in-frame clones alone and is incomplete. V, J and clone size are those of that table, while D and trimming were read from the DNA. The top ten clones hold about 2.5% of a sample with 150,000 or so clones, 70% to 90% of them seen once. This TCR was sampled from a woman between 65 and 79 years old with acute or convalescent COVID-19. Sequencing used peripheral blood.

The CDR3 nucleotides are TGTGCCAGCAGGGCTCGGACAGGGAACACTGAAGCTTTCTTT. Translated, it gives CASRARTGNTEAFF. This rearrangement joins TRBV6-5 to TRBJ1-1; 7 nucleotides agree with TRBD1. Looked up from germline, CDR1 is MNHEY and CDR2 is SVGAGI. With V trimmed by 6 bases and J by 1 base, 5 bases remained unmatched. This CDR3 has 14 amino acids.